The entry below gives a single TCR beta chain sequence along with its context. Its target antigen remains unknown. Base qualities are not recorded, but no much larger clone differs from it by a single base. The library relied on the immunoSEQ multiplex PCR assay. TCRdb mirrors the immuneACCESS table, restricted to in-frame sequences. Some clones are absent from its copies; in checked studies, under half trace to an unresolved V gene, and the reason for the others is unknown. The sample includes around 70,000 clones, with around 90% observed a single time. The top ten clones comprise about 9.5% of the sample. The data belong to a study of control samples from healthy donors and cancer patients (dated by TCRdb to 2020 to 2022). The germline V gene encodes CDR1 SGHTA and CDR2 FQGNSA. V is cut by 5 bases and J by 9 bases, and the space between the germline ends is 11 bases. The CDR3, cysteine through phenylalanine, is 12 amino acids long. Of all the DNA, just the CDR3 is kept, 36 bases in frame from base 1.

Rearrangement joined TRBV7-2 to TRBJ2-1, with no confidently assigned D gene. Sequenced sample: PBMCs. The receptor was isolated from a woman in her 50s with colorectal cancer. The CDR3 reads as follows: CASSPEIGEQFF. The sequence in DNA is TGTGCCAGCAGCCCCGAGATTGGTGAGCAGTTCTTC.